One and the same sample provided the 8 T cell receptor beta chains below, sequenced in a study of blood T cell repertoires in COVID-19. TCRdb's table, derived via immunoSEQ multiplex PCR, lists solely in-frame clones and lacks some. The table shows fewer than 100,000 clones, with 82% occurring only once. Sequenced: peripheral blood. The source of these receptors is a human donor in a cohort sampled during active COVID-19.

The chain employs TRBV20-1 and TRBJ2-7; D is unclear. Germline CDR1 is DFQATT and CDR2 is SNEGSKA (reference sequence). The CDR3 sequence is 11 residues long. V lost 3 bases, J lost 3 bases, and 6 bases lay in between. The CDR3 spells CSARASYEQYF. The CDR3 DNA reads as TGCAGTGCTAGGGCCAGCTACGAGCAGTACTTC.

This chain uses TRBV6-1 with TRBJ2-3; D remains unclear. This CDR3 spans 15 amino acids. Germline V gene sequence: CDR1 MNHNS, CDR2 SASEGT. Trimming pared 2 bases from V and 0 bases from J, leaving 9 bases between. The CDR3 region has the DNA TGTGCCAGCAGTGAATGGCTAGATAGCACAGATACGCAGTATTTT. Translating gives CASSEWLDSTDTQYF.

Turning to this clone: The same CDR3 can be traced to other DNA sequences in this sample. The chain is built from TRBV19 and TRBJ2-7; 8 nucleotides agree with TRBD1. This CDR3 has 14 amino acids. Germline lookup yields CDR1 LNHDA and CDR2 SQIVND (reference sequence). Losses at the gene ends were 1 base for V and 3 bases for J; bases not matched to a gene: 2. This CDR3 is CASSIGTGFYEQYF. The DNA for the CDR3 is TGTGCCAGTAGTATAGGGACAGGGTTCTACGAGCAGTACTTC.

CDR3 amino acids: CAWSRPRGGAYEQYF. The CDR3 coding sequence is TGTGCCTGGAGTCGCCCTCGGGGGGGGGCCTACGAGCAGTACTTC. J is TRBJ2-7 and V is TRBV30, with 8 bases lining up with TRBD2. This CDR3 is 15 amino acids long. Germline CDR1 is GTSNPN and CDR2 is SVGIG (reference sequence). J lost 2 bases, V lost 2 bases, and 8 bases had no gene match.

V gene TRBV11-3 combines with J gene TRBJ2-3; 11 nucleotides line up with TRBD2. From germline, CDR1 is SGHNT and CDR2 YENEEA. The junction had 6 bases not matched to a gene; V was cut back by 1 base and J by 3 bases. There are 17 residues in the CDR3. The CDR3 DNA reads as TGTGCCAGCAGCTTAGGGCTAGCGGGGGGTGATACAGATACGCAGTATTTT. It is translated as CASSLGLAGGDTDTQYF.

This clone was recorded only once. This chain joins TRBV5-1 and TRBJ2-1, with 7 bases aligning to TRBD1. Germline CDR1 SGHRS, CDR2 YFSETQ. The ends lost 3 bases at V and 2 bases at J; junction bases unmatched: 2. This CDR3 spans 14 amino acids. The DNA of the CDR3 is TGCGCCAGCAGCTATGGACAGGCCTACAATGAGCAGTTCTTC. This encodes CASSYGQAYNEQFF.

The V and J genes are TRBV5-1 and TRBJ2-5, with D maybe TRBD1 (6 bases). Trimming removed 4 bases at V and 0 bases at J, with 13 bases between. Germline CDR1 and CDR2: SGHRS and YFSETQ. This CDR3 contains 15 residues. The CDR3 protein is CASSRGQLHQETQYF. CDR3 DNA sequence: TGCGCCAGCAGCCGTGGACAGCTACACCAAGAGACCCAGTACTTC.

The rearrangement joins TRBV5-4 to TRBJ1-2, with a weak D call TRBD1 (5 bases). Trimming pared 4 bases from V and 4 bases from J, leaving 23 bases between. The CDR3 totals 17 residues. CDR1 and CDR2 (germline): SGHNT, YYREEE (reference sequence). The CDR3 region has the DNA TGTGCCAGCAGCCCAAGACTCTCGGACATGGCGGCCTATGGCTACACCTTC. Residues: CASSPRLSDMAAYGYTF. The full variable domain, its missing parts supplied by reference TRBV5-4 and TRBJ1-2, is ETGVTQSPTHLIKTRGQQVTLRCSSQSGHNTVSWYQQALGQGPQFIFQYYREEENGRGNFPPRFSGLQFPNYSSELNVNALELDDSALYLCASSPRLSDMAAYGYTFGSGTRLTVV.